In its sample, the clone carrying this T cell receptor beta chain was seen many times. Its antigen is still unknown. The sample is drawn from a study of T cell repertoires in cytomegalovirus infection. Study findings and constraints: Of the TCR beta families, the public ones yielded a cumulative frequency that identified carriers of CMV plus the relevant HLA.

TCRdb re-derived calls from the reads in MiXCR, one entry per CDR3 protein. Of about 320,000 distinct CDR3 sequences listed, around a tenth were seen once; the top ten hold roughly 4.5%. V gave up 5 bases and J gave up 1 base, with 12 bases separating them. The germline gives CDR1 SGHTA, CDR2 FQGNSA. This CDR3 is 16 amino acids long. Sample: PBMCs. The chain carries TRBV7-2 and TRBJ2-6; D is undetermined. The source is a human donor in good health (CMV status not recorded). Some clones in this sample may be carry-over from other donors' samples. CDR3: CASSPAGASGANVLTF. The CDR3 coding sequence is TGTGCCAGCAGCCCCGCCGGCGCATCTGGGGCCAACGTCCTGACTTTC.